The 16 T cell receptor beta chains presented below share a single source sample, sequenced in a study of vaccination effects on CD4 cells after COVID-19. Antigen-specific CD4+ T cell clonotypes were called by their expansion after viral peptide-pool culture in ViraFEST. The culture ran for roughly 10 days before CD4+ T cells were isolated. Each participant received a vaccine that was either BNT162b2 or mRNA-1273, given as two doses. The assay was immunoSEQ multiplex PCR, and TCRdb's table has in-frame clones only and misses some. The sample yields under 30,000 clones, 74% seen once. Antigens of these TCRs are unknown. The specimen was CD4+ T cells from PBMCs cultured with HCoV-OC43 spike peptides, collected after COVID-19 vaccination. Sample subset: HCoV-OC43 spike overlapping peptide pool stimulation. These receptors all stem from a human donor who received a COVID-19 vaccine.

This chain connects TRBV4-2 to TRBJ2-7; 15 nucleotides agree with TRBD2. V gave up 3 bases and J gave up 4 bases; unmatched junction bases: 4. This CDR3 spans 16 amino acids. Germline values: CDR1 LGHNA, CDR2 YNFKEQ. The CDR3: CASSQGGLAGGYEQYF. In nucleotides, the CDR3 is TGTGCCAGCAGCCAGGGTGGACTAGCGGGGGGGTACGAGCAGTACTTC.

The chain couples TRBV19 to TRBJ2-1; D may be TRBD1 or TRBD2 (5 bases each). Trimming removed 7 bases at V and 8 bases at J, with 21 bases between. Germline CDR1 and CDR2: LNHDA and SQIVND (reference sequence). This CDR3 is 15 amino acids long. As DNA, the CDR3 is TGTGCCAGTACCTTGGGACCAATAGGTGTCTATGAGCAGTTCTTC. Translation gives CASTLGPIGVYEQFF.

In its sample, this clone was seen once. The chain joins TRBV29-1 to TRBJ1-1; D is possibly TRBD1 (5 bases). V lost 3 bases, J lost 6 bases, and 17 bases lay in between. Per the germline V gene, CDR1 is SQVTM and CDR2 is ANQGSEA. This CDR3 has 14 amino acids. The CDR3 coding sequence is TGCAGCGTTGAGCGAGGGGCTGCGGCCGCTGAAGCTTTCTTT. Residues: CSVERGAAAAEAFF.

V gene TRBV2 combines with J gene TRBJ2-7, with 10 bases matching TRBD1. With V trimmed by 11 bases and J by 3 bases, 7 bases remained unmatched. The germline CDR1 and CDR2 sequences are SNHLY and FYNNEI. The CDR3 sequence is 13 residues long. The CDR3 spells CAGAGDRGYEQYF. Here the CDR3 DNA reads TGTGCCGGCGCTGGGGACAGGGGCTACGAGCAGTACTTC.

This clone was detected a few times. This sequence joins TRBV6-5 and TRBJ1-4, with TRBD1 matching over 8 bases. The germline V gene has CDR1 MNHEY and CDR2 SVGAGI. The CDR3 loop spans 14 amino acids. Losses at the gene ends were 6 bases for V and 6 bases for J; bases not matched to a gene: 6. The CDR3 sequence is CASRYRGGDEKLFF. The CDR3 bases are TGTGCCAGCAGATACAGGGGGGGCGATGAAAAACTGTTTTTT.

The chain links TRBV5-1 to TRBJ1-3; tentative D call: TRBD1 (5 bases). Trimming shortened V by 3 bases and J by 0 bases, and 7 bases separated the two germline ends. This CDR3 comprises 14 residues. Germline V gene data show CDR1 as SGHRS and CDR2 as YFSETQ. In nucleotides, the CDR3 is TGCGCCAGCAGCTCAGGGACCTCTGGAAACACCATATATTTT. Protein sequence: CASSSGTSGNTIYF.

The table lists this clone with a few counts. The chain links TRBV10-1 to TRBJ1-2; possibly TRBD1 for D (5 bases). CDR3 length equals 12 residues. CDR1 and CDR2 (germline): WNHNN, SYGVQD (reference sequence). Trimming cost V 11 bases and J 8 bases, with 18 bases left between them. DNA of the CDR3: TGCGCCGGACATTTGCGGGTAGACGGCTACACCTTC. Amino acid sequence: CAGHLRVDGYTF.

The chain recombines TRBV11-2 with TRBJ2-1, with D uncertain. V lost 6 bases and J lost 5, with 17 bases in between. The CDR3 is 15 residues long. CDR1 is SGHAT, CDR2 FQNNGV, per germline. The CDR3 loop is CASRPPGRQHNEQFF. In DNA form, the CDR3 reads TGTGCCAGCAGGCCCCCCGGACGCCAACACAATGAGCAGTTCTTC.

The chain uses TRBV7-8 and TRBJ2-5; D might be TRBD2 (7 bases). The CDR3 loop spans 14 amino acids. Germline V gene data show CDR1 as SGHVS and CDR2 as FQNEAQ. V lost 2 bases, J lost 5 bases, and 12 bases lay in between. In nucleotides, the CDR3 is TGTGCCAGCAGCTTACAGGGAGGGGGGGAGACCCAGTACTTC. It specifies CASSLQGGGETQYF.

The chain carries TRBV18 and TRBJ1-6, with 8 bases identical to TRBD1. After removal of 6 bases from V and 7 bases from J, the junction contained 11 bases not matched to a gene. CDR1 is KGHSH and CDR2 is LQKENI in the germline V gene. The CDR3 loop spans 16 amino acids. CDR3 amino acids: CASSSQGAFGNSPLHF. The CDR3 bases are TGTGCCAGCTCGTCGCAGGGGGCGTTCGGGAATTCACCCCTCCACTTT.

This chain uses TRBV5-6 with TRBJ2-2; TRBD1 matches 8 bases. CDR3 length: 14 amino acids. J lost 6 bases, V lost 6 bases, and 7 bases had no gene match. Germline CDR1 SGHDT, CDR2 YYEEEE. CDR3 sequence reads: CASIRDRYSGELFF. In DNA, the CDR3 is TGTGCCAGCATCCGGGACAGGTATTCCGGGGAGCTGTTTTTT.

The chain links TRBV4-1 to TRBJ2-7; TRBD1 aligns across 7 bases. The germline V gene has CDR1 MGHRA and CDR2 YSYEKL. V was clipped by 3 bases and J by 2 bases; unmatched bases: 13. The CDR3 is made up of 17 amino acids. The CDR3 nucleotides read TGCGCCAGCAGCCACCTCAGGGGGTCAGGGACCCCCTACGAGCAGTACTTC. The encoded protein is CASSHLRGSGTPYEQYF.

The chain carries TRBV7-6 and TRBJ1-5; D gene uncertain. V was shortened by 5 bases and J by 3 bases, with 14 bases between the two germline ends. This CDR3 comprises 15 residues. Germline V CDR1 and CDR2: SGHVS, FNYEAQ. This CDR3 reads CASSPQSGLNQPQHF. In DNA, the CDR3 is TGTGCCAGCAGCCCCCAATCTGGCCTCAATCAGCCCCAGCATTTT.

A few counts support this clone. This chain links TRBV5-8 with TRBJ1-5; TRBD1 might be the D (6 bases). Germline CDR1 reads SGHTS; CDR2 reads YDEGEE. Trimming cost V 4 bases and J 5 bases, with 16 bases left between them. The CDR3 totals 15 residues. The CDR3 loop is CASSRVGGEYQPQHF. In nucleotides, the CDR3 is TGTGCCAGCAGCCGAGTGGGGGGCGAGTATCAGCCCCAGCATTTT.

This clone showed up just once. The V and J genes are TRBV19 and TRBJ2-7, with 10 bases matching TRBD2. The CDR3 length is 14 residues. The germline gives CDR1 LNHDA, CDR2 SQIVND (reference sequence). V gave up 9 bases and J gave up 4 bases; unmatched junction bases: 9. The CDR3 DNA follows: TGTGCCAGCGCCCCTAGCGGGAGCTTGTACGAGCAGTACTTC. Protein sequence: CASAPSGSLYEQYF. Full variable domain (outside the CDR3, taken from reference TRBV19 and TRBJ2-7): DGGITQSPKYLFRKEGQNVTLSCEQNLNHDAMYWYRQDPGQGLRLIYYSQIVNDFQKGDIAEGYSVSREKKESFPLTVTSAQKNPTAFYLCASAPSGSLYEQYFGPGTRLTVT.

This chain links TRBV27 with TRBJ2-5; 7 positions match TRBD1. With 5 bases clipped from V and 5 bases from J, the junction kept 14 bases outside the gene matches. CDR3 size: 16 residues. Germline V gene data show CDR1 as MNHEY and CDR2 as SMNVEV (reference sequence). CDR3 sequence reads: CASSPRQGATVETQYF. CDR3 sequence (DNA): TGTGCCAGCAGTCCCAGACAGGGTGCGACGGTCGAGACCCAGTACTTC.